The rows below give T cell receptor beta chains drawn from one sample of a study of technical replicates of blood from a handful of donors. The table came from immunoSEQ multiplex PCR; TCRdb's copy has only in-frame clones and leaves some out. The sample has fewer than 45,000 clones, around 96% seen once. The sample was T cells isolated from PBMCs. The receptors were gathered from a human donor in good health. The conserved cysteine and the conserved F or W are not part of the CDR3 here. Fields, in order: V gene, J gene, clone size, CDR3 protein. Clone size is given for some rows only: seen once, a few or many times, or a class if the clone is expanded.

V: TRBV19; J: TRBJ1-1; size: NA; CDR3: ASSWGTGKAF
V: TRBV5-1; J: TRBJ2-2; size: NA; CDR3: ASRIETGELF
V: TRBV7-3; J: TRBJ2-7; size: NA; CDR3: ASTVRPGLEQY
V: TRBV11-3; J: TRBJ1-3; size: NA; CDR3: ASSRATQSGNTIY
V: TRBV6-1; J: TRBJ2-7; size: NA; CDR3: ASSAWLAAQGGIYEQY
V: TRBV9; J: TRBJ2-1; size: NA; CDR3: ASSVALAGYNEQF
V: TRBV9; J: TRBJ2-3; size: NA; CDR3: ASGGDLTDTQY
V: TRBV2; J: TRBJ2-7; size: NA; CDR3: ASSGQGGYEQY
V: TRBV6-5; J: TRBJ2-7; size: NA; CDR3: ASRIQGGTYEQY
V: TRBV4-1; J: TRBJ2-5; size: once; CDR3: ASSQAGFQETQY
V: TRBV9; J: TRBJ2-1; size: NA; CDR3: ASREPGTSGSNEQF
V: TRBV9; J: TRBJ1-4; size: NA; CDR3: ASSVDPGLTEKLF
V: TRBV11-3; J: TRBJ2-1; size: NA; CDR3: ASSSVRASNEQF
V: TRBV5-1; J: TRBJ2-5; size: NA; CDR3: ASSPGTAVQETQY
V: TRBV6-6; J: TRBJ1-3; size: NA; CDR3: ASKGTGTFSGNTIY
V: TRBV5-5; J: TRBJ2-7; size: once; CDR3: ASSLMTGGTYEQY
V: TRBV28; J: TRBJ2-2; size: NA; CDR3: ASSFWGQGNTGELF
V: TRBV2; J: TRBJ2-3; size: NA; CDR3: ASGQEVTGDTQY
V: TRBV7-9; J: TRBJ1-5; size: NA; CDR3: ASSLSGNDQPQH
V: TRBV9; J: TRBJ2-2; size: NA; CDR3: ASSVVGGVRTGELF
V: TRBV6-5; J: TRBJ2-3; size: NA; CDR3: ASGELAGGGTQY
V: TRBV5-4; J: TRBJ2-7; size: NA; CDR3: ASSYDIRGYEQY
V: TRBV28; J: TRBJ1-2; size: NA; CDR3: ASRVDSVNYGYT
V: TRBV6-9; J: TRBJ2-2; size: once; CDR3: ASSYSSLAGGRDGELF
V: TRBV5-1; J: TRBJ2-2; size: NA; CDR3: ASTLEGPNTGELF
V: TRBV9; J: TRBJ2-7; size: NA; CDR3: ASSVGAGGAYEQY
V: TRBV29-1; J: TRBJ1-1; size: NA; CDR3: SVGGSSKAF
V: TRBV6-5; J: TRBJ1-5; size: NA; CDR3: ASRPGLSAGPQH